This TCR beta chain appears in the sequencing data of a study of blood T cell repertoires in COVID-19. The authors' processing: The authors estimated nucleated cell counts from reference gene primer amplification. Clones were sequenced by immunoSEQ multiplex PCR, and TCRdb holds only the in-frame ones, with some missing. V and J calls plus clone size are reproduced from that table; the DNA served to infer D and trimming. The data contain 20,000 to 30,000 clones, 80% to 90% of them seen just once; the ten biggest clones take up approximately 19%. The CDR3 extends over 16 amino acids. Trimming at V came to 0 bases and at J to 4 bases, leaving 5 bases not matched to a gene. CDR1 and CDR2 (germline): SGHTS, YDEGEE.

Specimen: peripheral blood. This sequence joins TRBV5-8 and TRBJ1-2; TRBD1 matches at 11 bases. This TCR derives from a human donor in a cohort sampled during active COVID-19. The CDR3 DNA is TGTGCCAGCAGCTTGGAGTCGGGACAGGGGGTCTATGGCTACACCTTC. This sequence encodes CASSLESGQGVYGYTF.